Shown below are 4 T cell receptor beta chains from a single sample sequenced in a study of T cell repertoires in cytomegalovirus infection. TCRdb re-analysed the reads in MiXCR, keeping a single row per CDR3 protein. The profile shows some 450,000 distinct CDR3 sequences, about 33% of them singletons. The sequencing input was PBMCs. These receptors originate from a human donor in good health (CMV status not recorded). Some clones in this sample may be carry-over from other donors' samples.

Note on this clonotype: This clone may be a read error of a much larger clone one base away. This chain joins TRBV7-2 and TRBJ2-5, with D possibly matching TRBD1 (5 bases). The CDR3 spans 15 residues. V was cut by 2 bases and J by 2 bases, with 12 bases left in between. Germline assignment: CDR1 SGHTA and CDR2 FQGNSA. The CDR3 reads CASSLYSGSQETQYF. The DNA for the CDR3 is TGTGCCAGCAGCTTATATTCAGGGTCTCAAGAGACCCAGTACTTC.

The chain is built from TRBV19 and TRBJ2-2; the match to TRBD2 covers 8 bases. Per germline, CDR1 LNHDA and CDR2 SQIVND (reference sequence). The CDR3 loop spans 16 amino acids. V lost 2 bases, J lost 4 bases, and 6 bases stayed unmatched. CDR3 in DNA: TGTGCCAGTAGTATACCCTCGGGGGGGAGCACCGGGGAGCTGTTTTTT. Protein sequence: CASSIPSGGSTGELFF.

In this sample, this clonotype turned up many times. The J gene is TRBJ2-7, the V gene TRBV10-3; the D gene could be TRBD1 or TRBD2 (5 bases each). V gave up 0 bases and J gave up 3 bases, with 12 bases separating them. CDR1 is ENHRY and CDR2 is SYGVKD in the germline V gene. There are 15 residues in the CDR3. The CDR3 region has the DNA TGTGCCATCAGTGAGTCCAGGGAGTCGAGCTACGAGCAGTACTTC. Translating gives CAISESRESSYEQYF.

This clonotype was seen a single time. The rearrangement uses TRBV30 and TRBJ1-5; D ambiguous. From germline, CDR1 is GTSNPN and CDR2 SVGIG (reference sequence). This CDR3 is 13 amino acids long. V dropped 3 bases and J dropped 10 bases, with 16 bases sitting between them. The CDR3 coding sequence is TGTGCCTGGAGCGAAAACCAAGGTCATCCCCAGCATTTT. Translating it yields CAWSENQGHPQHF. Looking up the rest from reference TRBV30 and TRBJ1-5 gives the full variable domain: SQTIHQWPATLVQPVGSPLSLECTVEGTSNPNLYWYRQAAGRGLQLLFYSVGIGQISSEVPQNLSASRPQDRQFILSSKKLLLSDSGFYLCAWSENQGHPQHFGDGTRLSIL.